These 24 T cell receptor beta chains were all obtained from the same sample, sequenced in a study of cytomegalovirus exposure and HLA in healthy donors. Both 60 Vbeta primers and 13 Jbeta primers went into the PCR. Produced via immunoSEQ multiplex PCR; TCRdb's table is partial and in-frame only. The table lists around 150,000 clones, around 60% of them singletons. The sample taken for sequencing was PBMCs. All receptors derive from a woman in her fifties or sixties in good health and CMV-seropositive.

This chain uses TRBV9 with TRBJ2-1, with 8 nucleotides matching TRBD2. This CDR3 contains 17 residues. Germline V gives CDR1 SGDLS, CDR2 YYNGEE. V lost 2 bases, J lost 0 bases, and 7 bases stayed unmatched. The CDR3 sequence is CASSVTFSGASYNEQFF. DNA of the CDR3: TGTGCCAGCAGCGTGACCTTTAGCGGGGCCTCCTACAATGAGCAGTTCTTC.

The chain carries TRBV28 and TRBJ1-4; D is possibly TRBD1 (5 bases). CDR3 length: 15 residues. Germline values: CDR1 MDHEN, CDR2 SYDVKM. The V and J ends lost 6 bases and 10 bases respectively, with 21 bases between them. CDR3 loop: CASRNSRDGLGKLFF. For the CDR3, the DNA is TGTGCCAGCAGGAACAGCAGGGATGGGTTGGGAAAACTGTTTTTT. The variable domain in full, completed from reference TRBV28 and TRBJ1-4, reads DVKVTQSSRYLVKRTGEKVFLECVQDMDHENMFWYRQDPGLGLRLIYFSYDVKMKEKGDIPEGYSVSREKKERFSLILESASTNQTSMYLCASRNSRDGLGKLFFGSGTQLSVL.

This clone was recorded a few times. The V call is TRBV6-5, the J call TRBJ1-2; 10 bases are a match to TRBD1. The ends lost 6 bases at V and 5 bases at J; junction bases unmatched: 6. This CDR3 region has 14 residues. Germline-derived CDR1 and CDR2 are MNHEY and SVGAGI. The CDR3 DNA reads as TGTGCCAGCAGGCCGGACAGGGGGGCATATGGCTACACCTTC. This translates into CASRPDRGAYGYTF.

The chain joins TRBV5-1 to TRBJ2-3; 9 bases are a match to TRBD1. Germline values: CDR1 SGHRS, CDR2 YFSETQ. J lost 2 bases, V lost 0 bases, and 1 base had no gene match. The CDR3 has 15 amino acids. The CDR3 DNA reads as TGCGCCAGCAGCTTGGGGGACAGGGACACAGATACGCAGTATTTT. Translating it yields CASSLGDRDTDTQYF.

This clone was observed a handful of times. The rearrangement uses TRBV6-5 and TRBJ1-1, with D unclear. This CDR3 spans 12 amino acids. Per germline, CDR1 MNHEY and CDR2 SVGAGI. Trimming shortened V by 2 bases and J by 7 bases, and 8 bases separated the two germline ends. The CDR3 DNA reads TGTGCCAGCAGTTACGCCCGCGGTGAAGCTTTCTTT. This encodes CASSYARGEAFF.

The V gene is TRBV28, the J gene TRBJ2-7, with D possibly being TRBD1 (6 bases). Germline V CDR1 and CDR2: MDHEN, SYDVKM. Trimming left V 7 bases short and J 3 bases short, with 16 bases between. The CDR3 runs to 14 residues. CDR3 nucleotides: TGTGCCAGCACCGACCCTGGGACAAACTACGAGCAGTACTTC. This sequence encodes CASTDPGTNYEQYF. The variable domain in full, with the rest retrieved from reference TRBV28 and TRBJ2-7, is DVKVTQSSRYLVKRTGEKVFLECVQDMDHENMFWYRQDPGLGLRLIYFSYDVKMKEKGDIPEGYSVSREKKERFSLILESASTNQTSMYLCASTDPGTNYEQYFGPGTRLTVT.

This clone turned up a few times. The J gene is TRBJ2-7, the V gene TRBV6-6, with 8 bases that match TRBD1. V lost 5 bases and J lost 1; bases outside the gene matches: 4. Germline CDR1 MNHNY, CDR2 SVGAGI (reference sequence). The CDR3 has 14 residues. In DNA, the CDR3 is TGTGCCAGCAGTACGGGACAGGCATCCTACGAGCAGTACTTC. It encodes CASSTGQASYEQYF.

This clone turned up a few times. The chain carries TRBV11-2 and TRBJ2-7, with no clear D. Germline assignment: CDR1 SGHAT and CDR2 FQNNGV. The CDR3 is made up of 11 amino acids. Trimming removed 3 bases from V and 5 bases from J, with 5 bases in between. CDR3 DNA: TGTGCCAGCAGCTTGGCTGACGAGCAGTACTTC. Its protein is CASSLADEQYF.

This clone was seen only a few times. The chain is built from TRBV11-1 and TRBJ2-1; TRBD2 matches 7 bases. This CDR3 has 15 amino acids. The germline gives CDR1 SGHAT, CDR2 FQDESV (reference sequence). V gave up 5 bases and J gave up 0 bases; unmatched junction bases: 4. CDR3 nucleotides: TGTGCCAGCAGCCTTAGCGGGCACTCCTACAATGAGCAGTTCTTC. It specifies CASSLSGHSYNEQFF.

The DNA of the CDR3 is TGTGCCAGCAGCTTAATCCCCGGGAAACAAGAGACCCAGTACTTC. Its translation: CASSLIPGKQETQYF. J is TRBJ2-5 and V is TRBV7-3; a weak D match, TRBD2 (5 bases). Germline CDR1 and CDR2: SGHTA and FQGTGA. The CDR3 has 15 residues. V was cut by 1 base and J by 2 bases, with 11 bases left in between.

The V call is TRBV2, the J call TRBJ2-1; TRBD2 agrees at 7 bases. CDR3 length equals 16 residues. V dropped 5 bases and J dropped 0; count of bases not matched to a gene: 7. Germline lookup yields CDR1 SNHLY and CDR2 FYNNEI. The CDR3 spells CASSPRGGSSYNEQFF. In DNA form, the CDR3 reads TGTGCCAGCAGTCCCCGAGGCGGGAGCTCCTACAATGAGCAGTTCTTC.

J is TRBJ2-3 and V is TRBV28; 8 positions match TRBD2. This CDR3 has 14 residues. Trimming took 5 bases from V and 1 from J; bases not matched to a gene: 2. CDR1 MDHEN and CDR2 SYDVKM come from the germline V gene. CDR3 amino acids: CASSQTSGTDTQYF. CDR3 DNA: TGTGCCAGCAGTCAGACTAGCGGCACAGATACGCAGTATTTT. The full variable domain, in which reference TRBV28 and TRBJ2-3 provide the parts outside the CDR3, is DVKVTQSSRYLVKRTGEKVFLECVQDMDHENMFWYRQDPGLGLRLIYFSYDVKMKEKGDIPEGYSVSREKKERFSLILESASTNQTSMYLCASSQTSGTDTQYFGPGTRLTVL.

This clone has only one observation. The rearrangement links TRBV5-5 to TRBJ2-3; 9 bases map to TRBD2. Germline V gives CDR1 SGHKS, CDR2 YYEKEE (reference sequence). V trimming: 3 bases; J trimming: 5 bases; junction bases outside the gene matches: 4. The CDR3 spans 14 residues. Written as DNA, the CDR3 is TGTGCCAGCAGCTGGGAGACTAGCGGAGATACGCAGTATTTT. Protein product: CASSWETSGDTQYF. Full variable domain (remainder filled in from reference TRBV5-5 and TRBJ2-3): DAGVTQSPTHLIKTRGQQVTLRCSPISGHKSVSWYQQVLGQGPQFIFQYYEKEERGRGNFPDRFSARQFPNYSSELNVNALLLGDSALYLCASSWETSGDTQYFGPGTRLTVL.

This chain's CDR3 is CASSLEGGNQPQHF. The DNA for the CDR3 is TGTGCCAGCAGCTTAGAGGGCGGAAATCAGCCCCAGCATTTT. The chain joins TRBV5-6 to TRBJ1-5, with D hard to call. The germline V and J ends were trimmed by 2 bases and 4 bases, with 10 bases remaining between them. The CDR3 is 14 amino acids. Germline-derived CDR1 and CDR2 are SGHDT and YYEEEE. The whole variable domain, filled in from reference TRBV5-6 and TRBJ1-5, reads DAGVTQSPTHLIKTRGQQVTLRCSPKSGHDTVSWYQQALGQGPQFIFQYYEEEERQRGNFPDRFSGHQFPNYSSELNVNALLLGDSALYLCASSLEGGNQPQHFGDGTRLSIL.

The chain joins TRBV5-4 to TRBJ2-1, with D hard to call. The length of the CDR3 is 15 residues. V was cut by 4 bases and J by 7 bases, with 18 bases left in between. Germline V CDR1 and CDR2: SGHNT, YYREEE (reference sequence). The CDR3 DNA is TGTGCCAGCAGCGAGGATTCGTTATTACAAAATGAGCAGTTCTTC. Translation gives CASSEDSLLQNEQFF.

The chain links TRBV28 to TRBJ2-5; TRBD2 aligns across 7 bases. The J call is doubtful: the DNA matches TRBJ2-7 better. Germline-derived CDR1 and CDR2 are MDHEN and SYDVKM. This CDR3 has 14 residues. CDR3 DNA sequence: TGTGCCAGCTCATCCCCCGAGCGGGGCAACGAGCAGTACTTC. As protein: CASSSPERGNEQYF.

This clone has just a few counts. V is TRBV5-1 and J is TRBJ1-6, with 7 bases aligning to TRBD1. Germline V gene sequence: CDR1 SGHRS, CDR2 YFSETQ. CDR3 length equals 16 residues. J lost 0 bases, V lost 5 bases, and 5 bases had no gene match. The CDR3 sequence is CASREGASSYNSPLHF. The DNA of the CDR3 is TGCGCCAGCAGGGAGGGGGCGAGCTCCTATAATTCACCCCTCCACTTT.

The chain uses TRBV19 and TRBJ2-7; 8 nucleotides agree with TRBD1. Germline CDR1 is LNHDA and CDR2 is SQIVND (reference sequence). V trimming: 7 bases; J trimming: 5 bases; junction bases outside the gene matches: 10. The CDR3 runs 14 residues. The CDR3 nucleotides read TGTGCCAGTACCTTAGGACAGGGAGTTGACGAGCAGTACTTC. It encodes CASTLGQGVDEQYF.

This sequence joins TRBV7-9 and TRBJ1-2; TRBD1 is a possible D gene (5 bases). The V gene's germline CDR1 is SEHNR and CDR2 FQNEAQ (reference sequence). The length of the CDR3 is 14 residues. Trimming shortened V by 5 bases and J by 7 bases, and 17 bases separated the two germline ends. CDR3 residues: CASSGRQGGSGYTF. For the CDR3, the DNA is TGTGCCAGCAGCGGTCGGCAGGGCGGCTCTGGCTACACCTTC.

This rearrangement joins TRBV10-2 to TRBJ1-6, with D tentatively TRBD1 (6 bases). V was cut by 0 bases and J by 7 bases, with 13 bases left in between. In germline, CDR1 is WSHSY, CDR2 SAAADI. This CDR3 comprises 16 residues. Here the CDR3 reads CASSESFTDSNSPLHF. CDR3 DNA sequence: TGCGCCAGCAGTGAGTCGTTCACGGACAGCAATTCACCCCTCCACTTT.

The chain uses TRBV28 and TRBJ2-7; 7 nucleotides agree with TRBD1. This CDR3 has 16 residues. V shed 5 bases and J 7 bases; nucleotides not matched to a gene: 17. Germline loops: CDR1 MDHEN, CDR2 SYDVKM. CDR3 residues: CASSTSRTGYSAEQYF. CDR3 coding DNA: TGTGCCAGCAGTACTTCCCGGACAGGTTATAGCGCTGAGCAGTACTTC. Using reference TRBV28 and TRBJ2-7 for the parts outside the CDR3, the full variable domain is DVKVTQSSRYLVKRTGEKVFLECVQDMDHENMFWYRQDPGLGLRLIYFSYDVKMKEKGDIPEGYSVSREKKERFSLILESASTNQTSMYLCASSTSRTGYSAEQYFGPGTRLTVT.

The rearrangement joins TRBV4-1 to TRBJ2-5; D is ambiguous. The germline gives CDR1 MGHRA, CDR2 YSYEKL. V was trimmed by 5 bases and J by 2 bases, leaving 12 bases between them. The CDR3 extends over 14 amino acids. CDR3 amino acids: CASSSRHSQETQYF. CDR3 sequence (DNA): TGCGCCAGCAGCTCACGACACTCTCAAGAGACCCAGTACTTC.

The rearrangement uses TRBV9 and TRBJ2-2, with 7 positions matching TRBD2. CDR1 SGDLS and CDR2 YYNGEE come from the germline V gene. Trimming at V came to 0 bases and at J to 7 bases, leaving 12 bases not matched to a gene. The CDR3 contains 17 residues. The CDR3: CASSVGHKRGGNGELFF. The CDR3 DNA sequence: TGTGCCAGCAGCGTAGGACACAAGAGGGGAGGGAACGGGGAGCTGTTTTTT.

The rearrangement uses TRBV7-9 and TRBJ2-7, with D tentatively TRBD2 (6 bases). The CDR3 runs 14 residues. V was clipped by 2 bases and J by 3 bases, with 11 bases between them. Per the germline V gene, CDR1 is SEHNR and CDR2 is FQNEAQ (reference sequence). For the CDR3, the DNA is TGTGCCAGCAGCTTACTCGCCGGGGGCTACGAGCAGTACTTC. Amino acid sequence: CASSLLAGGYEQYF.